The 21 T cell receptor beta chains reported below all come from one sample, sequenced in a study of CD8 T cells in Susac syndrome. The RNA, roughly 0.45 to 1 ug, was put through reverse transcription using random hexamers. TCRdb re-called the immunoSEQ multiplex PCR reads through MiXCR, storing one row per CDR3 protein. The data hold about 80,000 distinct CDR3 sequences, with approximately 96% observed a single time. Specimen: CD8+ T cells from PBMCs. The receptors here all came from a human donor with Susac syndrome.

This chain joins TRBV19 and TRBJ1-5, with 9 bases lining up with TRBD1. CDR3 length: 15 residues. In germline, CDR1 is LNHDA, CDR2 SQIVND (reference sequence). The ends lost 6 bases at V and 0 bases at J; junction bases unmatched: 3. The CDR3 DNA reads TGTGCCAGTAGACGACAGGGGGATAGCAATCAGCCCCAGCATTTT. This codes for CASRRQGDSNQPQHF.

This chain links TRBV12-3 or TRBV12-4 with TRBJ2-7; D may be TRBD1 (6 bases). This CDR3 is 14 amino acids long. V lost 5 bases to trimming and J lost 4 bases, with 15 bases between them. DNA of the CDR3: TGTGCCAGCAGTCTCCAGGGGAACCCTTACGAGCAGTACTTC. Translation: CASSLQGNPYEQYF.

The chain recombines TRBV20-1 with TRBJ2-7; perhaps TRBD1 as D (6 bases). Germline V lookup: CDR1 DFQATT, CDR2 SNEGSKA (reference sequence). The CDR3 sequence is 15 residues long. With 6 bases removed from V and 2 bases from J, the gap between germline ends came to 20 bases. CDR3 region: CSAEDRDNKPYEQYF. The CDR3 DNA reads TGCAGTGCCGAGGACCGGGACAACAAACCCTACGAGCAGTACTTC.

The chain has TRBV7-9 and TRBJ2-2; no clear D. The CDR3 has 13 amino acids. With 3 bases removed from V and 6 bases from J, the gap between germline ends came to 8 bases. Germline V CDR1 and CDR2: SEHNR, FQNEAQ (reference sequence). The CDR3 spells CASSFPRAGELFF. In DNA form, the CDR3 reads TGTGCCAGCAGCTTCCCCCGGGCCGGGGAGCTGTTTTTT.

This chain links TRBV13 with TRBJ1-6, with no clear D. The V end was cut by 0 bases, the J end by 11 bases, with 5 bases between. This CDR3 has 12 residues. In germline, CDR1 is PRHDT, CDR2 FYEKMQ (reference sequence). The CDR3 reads CASSLGRTPLHF. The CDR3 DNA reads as TGTGCCAGCAGCTTAGGACGTACACCCCTCCACTTT.

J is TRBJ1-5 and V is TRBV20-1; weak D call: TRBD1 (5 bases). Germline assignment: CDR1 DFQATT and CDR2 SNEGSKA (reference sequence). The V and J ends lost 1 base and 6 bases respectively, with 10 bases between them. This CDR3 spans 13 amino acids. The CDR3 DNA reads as TGCAGTGCTAGAGTCAGGGTATTTCAGCCCCAGCATTTT. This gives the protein CSARVRVFQPQHF.

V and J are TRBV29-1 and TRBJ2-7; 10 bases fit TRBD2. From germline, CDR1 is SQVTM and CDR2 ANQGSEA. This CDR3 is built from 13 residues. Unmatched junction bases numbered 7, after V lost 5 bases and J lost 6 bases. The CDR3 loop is CSVWVAGGSEQYF. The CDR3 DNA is TGCAGCGTTTGGGTAGCGGGGGGATCCGAGCAGTACTTC.

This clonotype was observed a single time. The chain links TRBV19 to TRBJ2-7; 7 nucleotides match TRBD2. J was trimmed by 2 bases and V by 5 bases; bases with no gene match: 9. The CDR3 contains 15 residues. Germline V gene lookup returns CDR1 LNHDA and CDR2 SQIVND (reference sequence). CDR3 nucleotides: TGTGCCAGTAGTCCCTATGGGAGGGCAACCTACGAGCAGTACTTC. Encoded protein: CASSPYGRATYEQYF. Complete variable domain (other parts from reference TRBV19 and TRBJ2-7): DGGITQSPKYLFRKEGQNVTLSCEQNLNHDAMYWYRQDPGQGLRLIYYSQIVNDFQKGDIAEGYSVSREKKESFPLTVTSAQKNPTAFYLCASSPYGRATYEQYFGPGTRLTVT.

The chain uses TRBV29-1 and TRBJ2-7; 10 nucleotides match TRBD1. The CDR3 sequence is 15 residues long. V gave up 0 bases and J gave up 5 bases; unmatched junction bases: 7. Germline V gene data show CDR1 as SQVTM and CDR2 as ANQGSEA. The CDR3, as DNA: TGCAGCGTTGAAGATTTGACAGGGGGCACGGACGAGCAGTACTTC. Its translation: CSVEDLTGGTDEQYF.

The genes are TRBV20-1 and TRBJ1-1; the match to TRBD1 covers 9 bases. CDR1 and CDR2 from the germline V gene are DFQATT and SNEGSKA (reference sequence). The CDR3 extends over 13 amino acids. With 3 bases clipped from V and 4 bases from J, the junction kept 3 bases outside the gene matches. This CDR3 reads CSASGTGSTEAFF. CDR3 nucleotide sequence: TGCAGTGCTAGTGGGACAGGGTCCACTGAAGCTTTCTTT.

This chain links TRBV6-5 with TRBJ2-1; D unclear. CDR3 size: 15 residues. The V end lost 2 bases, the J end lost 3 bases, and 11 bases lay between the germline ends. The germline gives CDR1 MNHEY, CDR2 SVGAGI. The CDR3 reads CASSYSPWGYNEQFF. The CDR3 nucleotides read TGTGCCAGCAGTTACAGCCCTTGGGGCTACAATGAGCAGTTCTTC.

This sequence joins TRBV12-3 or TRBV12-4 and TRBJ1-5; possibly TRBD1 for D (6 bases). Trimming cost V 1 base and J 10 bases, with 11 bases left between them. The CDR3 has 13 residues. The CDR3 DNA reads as TGTGCCAGCAGTTTAGAGACAGGTCCTCCCCAGCATTTT. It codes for CASSLETGPPQHF.

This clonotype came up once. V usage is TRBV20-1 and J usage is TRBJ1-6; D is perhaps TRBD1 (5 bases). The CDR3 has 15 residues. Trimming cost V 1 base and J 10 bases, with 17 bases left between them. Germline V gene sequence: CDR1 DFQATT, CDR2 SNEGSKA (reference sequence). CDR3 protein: CSARVGMEGRSPLHF. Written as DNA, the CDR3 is TGCAGTGCTAGAGTGGGTATGGAGGGGAGGTCACCCCTCCACTTT.

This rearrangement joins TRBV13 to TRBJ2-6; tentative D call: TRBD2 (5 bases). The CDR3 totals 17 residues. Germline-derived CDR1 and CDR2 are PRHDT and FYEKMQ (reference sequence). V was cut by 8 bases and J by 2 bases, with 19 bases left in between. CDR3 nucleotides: TGTGCCAGCGCCGCGAGGGTGATCACTGCTGGGGCCAACGTCCTGACTTTC. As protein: CASAARVITAGANVLTF. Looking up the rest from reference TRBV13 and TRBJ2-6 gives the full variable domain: AAGVIQSPRHLIKEKRETATLKCYPIPRHDTVYWYQQGPGQDPQFLISFYEKMQSDKGSIPDRFSAQQFSDYHSELNMSSLELGDSALYFCASAARVITAGANVLTFGAGSRLTVL.

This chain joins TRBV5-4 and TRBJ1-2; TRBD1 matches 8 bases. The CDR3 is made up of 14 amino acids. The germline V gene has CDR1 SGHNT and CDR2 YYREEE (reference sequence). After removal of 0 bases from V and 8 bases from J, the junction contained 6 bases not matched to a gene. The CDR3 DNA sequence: TGTGCCAGCAGCTTGGCCGGGACAGGCGAAGGCTACACCTTC. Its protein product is CASSLAGTGEGYTF.

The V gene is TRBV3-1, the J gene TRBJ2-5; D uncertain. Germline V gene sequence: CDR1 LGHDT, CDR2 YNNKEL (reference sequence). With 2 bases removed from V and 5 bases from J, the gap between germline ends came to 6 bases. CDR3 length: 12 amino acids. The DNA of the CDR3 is TGTGCCAGCAGCCAATCCCTGGAGACCCAGTACTTC. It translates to CASSQSLETQYF.

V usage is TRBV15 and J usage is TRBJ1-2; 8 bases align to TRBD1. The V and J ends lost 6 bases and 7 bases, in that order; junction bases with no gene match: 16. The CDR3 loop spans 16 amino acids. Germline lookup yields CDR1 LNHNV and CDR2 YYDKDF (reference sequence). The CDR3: CATRSPPGTGGTGYTF. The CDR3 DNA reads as TGTGCCACCAGGTCGCCCCCAGGAACAGGGGGGACTGGCTACACCTTC. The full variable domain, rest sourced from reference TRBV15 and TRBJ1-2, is DAMVIQNPRYQVTQFGKPVTLSCSQTLNHNVMYWYQQKSSQAPKLLFHYYDKDFNNEADTPDNFQSRRPNTSFCFLDIRSPGLGDTAMYLCATRSPPGTGGTGYTFGSGTRLTVV.

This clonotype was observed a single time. The CDR3 DNA sequence: TGTGCCATCAGTGAGTCGATAGGGTCTGAAGCTTTCTTT. Protein product: CAISESIGSEAFF. This rearrangement joins TRBV10-3 to TRBJ1-1; no clear D. This CDR3 has 13 amino acids. CDR1 and CDR2 from the germline V gene are ENHRY and SYGVKD. V lost 0 bases to trimming and J lost 6 bases, with 8 bases between them.

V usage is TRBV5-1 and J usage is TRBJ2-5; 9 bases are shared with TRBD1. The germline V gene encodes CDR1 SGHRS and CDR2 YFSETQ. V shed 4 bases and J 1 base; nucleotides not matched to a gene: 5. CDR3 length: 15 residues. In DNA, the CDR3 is TGCGCCAGCAGCCAGGACAGGGGTACCCAAGAGACCCAGTACTTC. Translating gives CASSQDRGTQETQYF.

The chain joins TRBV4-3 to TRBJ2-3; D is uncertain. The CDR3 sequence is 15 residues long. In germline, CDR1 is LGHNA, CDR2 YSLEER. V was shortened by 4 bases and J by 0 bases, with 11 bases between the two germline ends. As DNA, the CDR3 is TGCGCCAGCAGCCCGCACGGCCCTAGCACAGATACGCAGTATTTT. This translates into CASSPHGPSTDTQYF.

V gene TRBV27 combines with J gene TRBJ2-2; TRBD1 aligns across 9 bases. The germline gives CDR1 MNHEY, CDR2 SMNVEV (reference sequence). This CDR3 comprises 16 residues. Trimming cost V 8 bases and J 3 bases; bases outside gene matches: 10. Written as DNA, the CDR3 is TGTGCCAGCGGGCGGGACAGGGACGTATACACCGGGGAGCTGTTTTTT. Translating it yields CASGRDRDVYTGELFF.